The source of this TCR beta chain is a study of blood T cells in healthy people across ages (dated by TCRdb to about 2015). About the full investigation: Template switching captured roughly one uniquely barcoded TCR beta cDNA molecule per two T cells in model experiments. To track age-related changes in TCR beta repertoire diversity, the study relied on deep sequencing normalized with unique cDNA molecular identifiers. Four age groups were formed from the donors: young (average 16 years), middle-aged (approximately 41), aged (roughly 56) and long-lived (around 82). To avoid experimental bias, donors of different ages were randomly spread across the sequencing lanes. Two additional independent replicas of 1 million unique cDNA reads from the same blood draw were analyzed for two donors (one aged 18 to 30 and one aged 80 or older).

CDR1 SEHNR and CDR2 FQNEAQ were looked up in the germline V gene (reference sequence). The CDR3 runs 13 residues from the cysteine to the phenylalanine. Only the CDR3 part of the read is kept: 39 bases, read in frame from the first base. V was cut back by 3 bases and J by 1 base, leaving a gap of 6 bases between them. Points the paper makes about the study in general: The long-lived group showed more naive CD4+ T cells, fewer expanded clones and increased TCR diversity than the aged group, suggesting age selection. Donor CMV infection status was unknown, potentially confounding age-related changes in expanded clonotypes. A strong correlation was found between observed TCR beta diversity and the percentage of naive T cells measured by flow cytometry. Since profiling was done on bulk unsorted PBMCs, naive and antigen-experienced compartments could not be conclusively compared. Observed TCR beta diversity per million T cells fell roughly linearly with age, and a significant reduction was already apparent by age around 44. Total diversity estimates from one million sequenced T cells were considered lower bounds and underestimates.

Systemically healthy Caucasian individuals from Russia, approximately 39 in total and aged 6 to 90 years, were included as donors. Each donor gave around 9.9 milliliters of peripheral blood, collected into EDTA-treated Vacutainer tubes. PBMCs were isolated by Ficoll-Paque density-gradient centrifugation, with at least 6 million obtained per sample. Total RNA was extracted from PBMCs with Trizol reagent, with at least 5.5 micrograms obtained per sample. The percentages of naive CD45RAhigh/CD27high T cells were determined by flow cytometry on a PBMC aliquot from every donor. Receptor amplification or capture employed 5' RACE. TCRdb records Illumina HiSeq 2500 as the sequencer. A second PCR of about 7 to 12 cycles was run with a J-beta primer mix and a sample-barcoded 5' primer. A template-switch 5' adaptor carrying 12 random nucleotides introduced a unique molecular identifier onto each TCR beta cDNA molecule. Each sample yielded at least 3 million CDR3-containing paired-end reads. The Mint cDNA synthesis kit, primed by a TRBC-specific oligonucleotide, was used to synthesize first-strand cDNA from all RNA. After uracil-DNA glycosylase treatment, a first 18-cycle PCR used universal primers M1SS and BC2_uni_R on all cDNA. As for the original processing: For normalization, 1 million high-quality reads were randomly selected from each sample, with every read carrying a distinct molecular identifier. Reads sharing molecular identifiers were discarded rather than binned into consensus sequences. MiTCR, run with a Q25 quality threshold and the strictest error-elimination algorithm, handled CDR3 identification, clonotype clustering and error correction. A nonparametric unseen species model with Euler transformation was used to estimate lower-bound total TCR beta diversity. TCRdb reworked the public reads: Q25 trimming with fastp, MiXCR clone assembly, productive beta chains retained. Each CDR3 protein gets just one entry, which takes the most common genes and DNA from the rows behind it. The V and J calls were determined by TCRdb, not by the authors. Recorded for this sample are approximately 940,000 distinct CDR3 sequences; about 48% of them occurred a single time. Around 15% of the sample goes to the ten largest clones.

This clonotype was seen repeatedly, ten times or more. Its antigen is still unknown. No clone much larger than this one lies a single base away; base qualities are absent. The clonotype originates from a man aged 25 to 40 in good health. The sequenced sample was blood. The chain uses TRBV7-9 and TRBJ1-1, with no reliable assignment of the D segment. For the CDR3, the sequence is CASSFGPNTEAFF. The DNA is TGTGCCAGCAGCTTCGGACCGAACACTGAAGCTTTCTTT.